One sample yielded the 13 T cell receptor beta chains listed below, sequenced in a study of blood T cells in healthy people across ages. PCR was performed a second time for about 7 to 12 cycles using a sample-barcoded 5' primer and a J-beta primer mix. TCRdb reanalysed the 5' RACE reads using MiXCR and keeps one entry per CDR3 protein. The repertoire holds some 370,000 distinct CDR3 sequences, with roughly half as singletons. The sequenced material came from blood. Source of these receptors: a man aged 60 to 75 in good health.

Remarks on this clonotype: A clone one base away is much larger, so this may be a read error. The chain combines TRBV12-3 or TRBV12-4 with TRBJ2-5; a weak D match, TRBD2 (5 bases). The CDR3 covers 13 residues. Trimming removed 1 base at V and 4 bases at J, with 7 bases between. In DNA form, the CDR3 reads TGTGCCAGCAGTTTAGGAGGGATAGAGACCCAGTACTTC. This translates into CASSLGGIETQYF.

This clonotype was found once. The chain has TRBV29-1 and TRBJ2-3; 8 bases are shared with TRBD1. After removal of 2 bases from V and 11 bases from J, the junction contained 18 bases not matched to a gene. CDR1 SQVTM and CDR2 ANQGSEA come from the germline V gene. There are 16 residues in the CDR3. The CDR3: CSVESSGQGRMHEQYF. DNA for the CDR3: TGCAGCGTTGAATCCTCAGGACAGGGACGAATGCACGAGCAGTATTTT.

This clonotype was seen a few times. The chain joins TRBV15 to TRBJ1-4; D is undetermined. Trimming cost V 0 bases and J 7 bases, with 15 bases left between them. Germline CDR1 LNHNV, CDR2 YYDKDF (reference sequence). This CDR3 contains 16 residues. The CDR3 here is CATSRDRHSSGEKLFF. The CDR3, as DNA: TGTGCCACCAGCAGAGATCGGCACAGCTCGGGTGAAAAACTGTTTTTT.

The CDR3 bases are TGCAGCGTTGGACAGGGGAATTCCTACGAGCAGTACTTC. Its protein product is CSVGQGNSYEQYF. The chain employs TRBV29-1 and TRBJ2-7; TRBD1 matches 8 bases. Looked up from germline, CDR1 is SQVTM and CDR2 is ANQGSEA. The CDR3 consists of 13 residues. J lost 1 base, V lost 4 bases, and 3 bases had no gene match.

The sample holds one count of this clonotype. The genes are TRBV7-2 and TRBJ2-1; 9 bases line up with TRBD2. The J call is in doubt because the DNA end fits TRBJ2-7 better. The CDR3 extends over 15 amino acids. Per the germline V gene, CDR1 is SGHTA and CDR2 is FQGNSA. CDR3 loop: CASSLGLAASGEQYF. For the CDR3, the DNA is TGTGCCAGCAGCTTAGGACTAGCGGCTTCGGGGGAGCAGTACTTC.

The rearrangement links TRBV20-1 to TRBJ2-4; D could derive from TRBD1 or TRBD2 (5 bases each). The CDR3 sequence is 13 residues long. V shed 5 bases and J shed 1 base, with 9 bases lying between them. Germline loops: CDR1 DFQATT, CDR2 SNEGSKA (reference sequence). The CDR3 DNA is TGCAGTGCTGCCGGGACGGCCAAAAACATTCAGTACTTC. Translated: CSAAGTAKNIQYF.

Only a few counts were recorded for this clonotype. The CDR3 spells CASSLIGRGSDTQYF. For the CDR3, the DNA is TGTGCCAGCAGCTTGATAGGGCGGGGGTCAGATACGCAGTATTTT. J is TRBJ2-3 and V is TRBV7-2; 7 bases agree with TRBD2. CDR1 and CDR2 from the germline V gene are SGHTA and FQGNSA. Germline trimming cut 3 bases from V and 4 bases from J; bases unmatched to any gene: 7. This CDR3 comprises 15 residues.

The CDR3 DNA reads TGTGCCAGCAGCTCCTTTGGGTATATCAATGAGCAGTTCTTC. This sequence encodes CASSSFGYINEQFF. The chain recombines TRBV5-6 with TRBJ2-1; no reliable D call. Germline V lookup: CDR1 SGHDT, CDR2 YYEEEE. Trimming shortened V by 3 bases and J by 6 bases, and 13 bases separated the two germline ends. CDR3 size: 14 residues.

This clonotype occurred a few times. This chain connects TRBV20-1 to TRBJ2-4; 9 bases align to TRBD2. V shed 3 bases, J shed 7 bases, and the junction held 7 bases outside the gene matches. The germline CDR1 and CDR2 sequences are DFQATT and SNEGSKA (reference sequence). This CDR3 is built from 14 residues. The CDR3 bases are TGCAGTGCTAGCCCTAGCGGGATCAGGAACATTCAGTACTTC. Residues: CSASPSGIRNIQYF.

This clonotype was detected only a few times. A read error may produce the germline difference seen at one junction end. The chain combines TRBV27 with TRBJ2-5; maybe TRBD1 (7 bases). The CDR3 covers 16 residues. CDR1 is MNHEY and CDR2 is SMNVEV in the germline V gene (reference sequence). CDR3 nucleotides: TGTGCCAGCAGTTTATTAGCGGCAGGGGGTCGGGAGACTCAGTACTTC. It is translated as CASSLLAAGGRETQYF.

This clonotype was found a few times. The chain is built from TRBV6-6 and TRBJ2-7, with D perhaps TRBD1 (6 bases). There are 14 residues in the CDR3. Trimming removed 6 bases from V and 10 bases from J, with 22 bases in between. Germline CDR1 is MNHNY and CDR2 is SVGAGI (reference sequence). The CDR3 reads CASRGSQDSLAQYF. The CDR3, as DNA: TGTGCCAGCAGAGGTTCACAGGACAGCTTGGCCCAGTACTTC.

This clonotype was observed many times. V and J are TRBV7-2 and TRBJ2-7, with TRBD2 matching 7 bases. The CDR3 is 14 amino acids. With V trimmed by 1 base and J by 2 bases, 2 bases remained unmatched. CDR1 is SGHTA and CDR2 is FQGNSA in the germline V gene. CDR3 amino acids: CASSLGGSTYEQYF. The CDR3 DNA follows: TGTGCCAGCAGCTTAGGCGGGAGCACCTACGAGCAGTACTTC.

This clonotype was found once. This rearrangement joins TRBV20-1 to TRBJ2-5; maybe TRBD1 (5 bases). The V end lost 3 bases, the J end lost 5 bases, and 13 bases lay between the germline ends. The CDR3 covers 13 residues. Germline values: CDR1 DFQATT, CDR2 SNEGSKA (reference sequence). CDR3 DNA: TGCAGTGCTAGTGGGGCCCGTCGGGAGACCCAGTACTTC. As protein: CSASGARRETQYF.